These 13 T cell receptor beta chains came from one sample sequenced in a study of a mutant IDH1 vaccine in newly diagnosed glioma. TCRdb's table, derived via immunoSEQ multiplex PCR, lists solely in-frame clones and lacks some. The sample lists over 45,000 clones; around 80% were seen once. The sample's time point: week 23, last vaccination. What each vaccine dose contained was 300 ug of mutant IDH1 20-mer peptide, accompanied by topical imiquimod. These receptors lack a known antigen. The specimen comprised PBMCs, sampled from a glioma patient whose treatment included an IDH1 peptide vaccine. The receptors originated from a man aged 35-49 years with glioma.

This chain connects TRBV5-1 to TRBJ2-2; D gene unclear. The CDR3 has 15 amino acids. Between the trimmed V and J ends, which lost 1 base and 0 bases, there was a span of 7 bases. The germline CDR1 and CDR2 sequences are SGHRS and YFSETQ. The chain's CDR3 is CASSLTTANTGELFF. The CDR3 DNA reads as TGCGCCAGCAGCTTGACTACGGCGAACACCGGGGAGCTGTTTTTT.

CDR3 nucleotides: TGCGCCAGCAGTACAACTATGGACAGGCACCAGTACTTC. Amino acids: CASSTTMDRHQYF. This chain joins TRBV10-1 and TRBJ2-7; 7 nucleotides agree with TRBD1. Trimming took 5 bases from V and 10 from J; bases not matched to a gene: 11. Germline CDR1 is WNHNN and CDR2 is SYGVQD (reference sequence). This CDR3 comprises 13 residues.

This clone was counted a single time. The genes are TRBV5-6 and TRBJ1-4; a possible D gene is TRBD1 (5 bases). Trimming cost V 0 bases and J 10 bases, with 10 bases left between them. The CDR3 consists of 13 residues. From germline, CDR1 is SGHDT and CDR2 YYEEEE. The CDR3 protein is CASSLGGVGKLFF. In nucleotides, the CDR3 is TGTGCCAGCAGCTTGGGAGGGGTTGGAAAACTGTTTTTT.

V usage is TRBV9 and J usage is TRBJ2-3, with 10 bases aligning to TRBD2. This CDR3 is 16 amino acids long. Trimming removed 0 bases from V and 2 bases from J; junction bases left unmatched: 3. Per germline, CDR1 SGDLS and CDR2 YYNGEE. The CDR3 sequence is CASSVGTSGVTDTQYF. CDR3 DNA sequence: TGTGCCAGCAGCGTAGGGACTAGCGGCGTCACAGATACGCAGTATTTT. The entire variable domain, with the rest obtained from reference TRBV9 and TRBJ2-3, is as follows: DSGVTQTPKHLITATGQRVTLRCSPRSGDLSVYWYQQSLDQGLQFLIQYYNGEERAKGNILERFSAQQFPDLHSELNLSSLELGDSALYFCASSVGTSGVTDTQYFGPGTRLTVL.

This sequence joins TRBV5-1 and TRBJ1-2; D uncertain. The CDR3 is 13 residues long. Germline CDR1 reads SGHRS; CDR2 reads YFSETQ. Trimming took off 0 bases at V and 2 bases at J, with 5 bases between the two ends. CDR3 sequence reads: CASSLAENYGYTF. CDR3 in DNA: TGCGCCAGCAGCTTGGCGGAGAACTATGGCTACACCTTC.

This clone was observed a handful of times. CDR3 coding DNA: TGTGCCAGCAGCCGTGCAGCGCCCTTGAACACTGAAGCTTTCTTT. It specifies CASSRAAPLNTEAFF. The gene calls are TRBV4-2 and TRBJ1-1; D remains unclear. The length of the CDR3 is 15 residues. V gave up 4 bases and J gave up 0 bases, with 12 bases separating them. Germline CDR1 reads LGHNA; CDR2 reads YNFKEQ.

The V and J genes are TRBV11-3 and TRBJ2-2, with D unresolved. V was shortened by 3 bases and J by 7 bases, with 3 bases between the two germline ends. The CDR3 is made up of 11 amino acids. Germline V gene data show CDR1 as SGHNT and CDR2 as YENEEA. CDR3 sequence: CASSFGGELFF. The CDR3 DNA reads as TGTGCCAGCAGCTTCGGCGGGGAGCTGTTTTTT. Variable domain in full (rest from reference TRBV11-3 and TRBJ2-2): EAGVVQSPRYKIIEKKQPVAFWCNPISGHNTLYWYLQNLGQGPELLIRYENEEAVDDSQLPKDRFSAERLKGVDSTLKIQPAELGDSAVYLCASSFGGELFFGEGSRLTVL.

The gene calls are TRBV7-8 and TRBJ1-5; D possibly corresponds to TRBD1 (6 bases). The CDR3 has 15 residues. The germline V gene has CDR1 SGHVS and CDR2 FQNEAQ. The V end was cut by 5 bases, the J end by 3 bases, with 14 bases between. CDR3 protein: CASSLSDSSNQPQHF. CDR3 in DNA: TGTGCCAGCAGCCTCTCGGACAGTTCCAATCAGCCCCAGCATTTT.

The rearrangement uses TRBV7-9 and TRBJ2-7; 9 bases line up with TRBD1. The germline V gene has CDR1 SEHNR and CDR2 FQNEAQ (reference sequence). The CDR3 extends over 14 amino acids. Germline trimming cut 5 bases from V and 5 bases from J; bases unmatched to any gene: 7. The CDR3 nucleotides read TGTGCCAGCAGCCCCGGACAGGGGCGGAACGAGCAGTACTTC. As protein: CASSPGQGRNEQYF.

The sample holds one count of this clone. The rearrangement joins TRBV4-1 to TRBJ2-2, with 8 bases that match TRBD1. The trim removed 2 bases at V and 7 bases at J, leaving 9 bases unmatched. The CDR3 consists of 16 residues. Germline V gene data show CDR1 as MGHRA and CDR2 as YSYEKL. As DNA, the CDR3 is TGCGCCAGCAGCCAACCAGACAGGGGCCTTATCGGGGAGCTGTTTTTT. Translating gives CASSQPDRGLIGELFF.

The gene calls are TRBV29-1 and TRBJ2-7, with 8 bases identical to TRBD2. Trimming at V came to 6 bases and at J to 1 base, leaving 2 bases not matched to a gene. Germline V lookup: CDR1 SQVTM, CDR2 ANQGSEA. The CDR3 is 12 amino acids. The CDR3 here is CSVGGDSYEQYF. In nucleotides, the CDR3 is TGCAGCGTCGGGGGGGATTCCTACGAGCAGTACTTC.

The V gene is TRBV5-6, the J gene TRBJ2-7; TRBD1 matches 7 bases. V lost 4 bases, J lost 0 bases, and 4 bases stayed unmatched. Germline assignment: CDR1 SGHDT and CDR2 YYEEEE. The CDR3 runs 14 residues. The CDR3 coding sequence is TGTGCCAGCAGCCCGACAGGGTCCTCCTACGAGCAGTACTTC. Protein product: CASSPTGSSYEQYF.

The rearrangement joins TRBV30 to TRBJ2-3; D not certain. The CDR3 length is 15 residues. The germline CDR1 and CDR2 sequences are GTSNPN and SVGIG (reference sequence). The ends were cut back, 0 bases at V and 1 base at J, with 11 bases in the middle. CDR3 in DNA: TGTGCCTGGAGTGTAAGTGGCGCACGCACAGATACGCAGTATTTT. Its translation is CAWSVSGARTDTQYF.